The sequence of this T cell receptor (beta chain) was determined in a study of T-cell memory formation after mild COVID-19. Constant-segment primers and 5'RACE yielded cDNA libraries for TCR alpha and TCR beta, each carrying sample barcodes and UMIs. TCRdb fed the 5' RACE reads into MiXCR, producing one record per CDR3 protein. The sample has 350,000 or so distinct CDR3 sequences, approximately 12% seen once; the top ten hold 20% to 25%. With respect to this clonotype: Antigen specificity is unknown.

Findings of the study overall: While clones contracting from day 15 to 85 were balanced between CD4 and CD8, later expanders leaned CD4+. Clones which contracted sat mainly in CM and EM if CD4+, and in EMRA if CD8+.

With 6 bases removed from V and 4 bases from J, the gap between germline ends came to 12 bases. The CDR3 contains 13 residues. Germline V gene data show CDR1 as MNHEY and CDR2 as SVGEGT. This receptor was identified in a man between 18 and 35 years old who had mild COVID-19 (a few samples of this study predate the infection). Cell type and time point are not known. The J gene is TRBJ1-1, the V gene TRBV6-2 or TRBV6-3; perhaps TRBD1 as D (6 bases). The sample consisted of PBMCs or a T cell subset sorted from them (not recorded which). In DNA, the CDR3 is TGTGCCAGCAGCTACAGGGAACGCACTGAAGCTTTCTTT. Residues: CASSYRERTEAFF.